A single sample is the source of the 2 T cell receptor beta chains below, sequenced in a study of cytomegalovirus exposure and HLA in healthy donors. PCR was performed using 60 Vbeta and 13 Jbeta primers. Only in-frame clones appear in the TCRdb table, and some are missing; sequencing was by immunoSEQ multiplex PCR. The table shows 140,000 to 150,000 clones, with around 82% occurring only once. Sequencing was performed on PBMCs. The receptors come from a female donor in good health and CMV-seronegative.

Notes on this clone: The sample carries other DNA sequences with the same CDR3. This chain uses TRBV5-8 with TRBJ2-1; 7 nucleotides agree with TRBD1. This CDR3 is built from 14 residues. Germline V gives CDR1 SGHTS, CDR2 YDEGEE. The J segment lost 3 bases and the V segment lost 4 bases, leaving 4 bases of the junction unmatched. The CDR3: CASSLRDSYNEQFF. Here the CDR3 DNA reads TGTGCCAGCAGCCTGAGGGACAGCTACAATGAGCAGTTCTTC. Supplemented by reference TRBV5-8 and TRBJ2-1, the full variable domain reads EAGVTQSPTHLIKTRGQQATLRCSPISGHTSVYWYQQALGLGLQFLLWYDEGEERNRGNFPPRFSGRQFPNYSSELNVNALELEDSALYLCASSLRDSYNEQFFGPGTRLTVL.

This chain joins TRBV30 and TRBJ1-1; D gene unclear. Germline values: CDR1 GTSNPN, CDR2 SVGIG (reference sequence). The V end was cut by 4 bases, the J end by 3 bases, with 9 bases between. The CDR3 covers 12 residues. CDR3 in amino acids: CAWTRVDTEAFF. CDR3 DNA sequence: TGTGCCTGGACGCGGGTAGACACTGAAGCTTTCTTT.